The 12 T cell receptor beta chains below were found in one sample sequenced in a study of immune heterogeneity within non-small cell lung tumors. Multiplex PCR with 32 V and 13 J primers amplified TCR beta CDR3. TCRdb reanalysed the multiplex PCR reads using MiXCR and keeps one entry per CDR3 protein. The sample has 15,000 or so distinct CDR3 sequences, 28% seen once. The starting template was genomic DNA from bulk tumor, approximately 630 ng per sample. Every primary tumor yielded several biopsies, spaced far apart, that were taken during surgery. The study cohort was described as untreated, and its members had newly diagnosed non-small cell lung cancer. They went on to have curative surgery. Input material: lung tumor tissue. Receptors originate from a man aged 35 to 55 with non-small cell lung cancer.

This clonotype was recorded many times. The J gene is TRBJ1-4, the V gene TRBV2; D perhaps matches TRBD1 (6 bases). This CDR3 has 15 amino acids. CDR1 is SNHLY and CDR2 is FYNNEI in the germline V gene. The ends were cut back, 2 bases at V and 6 bases at J, with 13 bases in the middle. CDR3 coding DNA: TGTGCCAGCAGTGAACAAAGGGGGAGCTATGAAAAACTGTTTTTT. It yields the protein CASSEQRGSYEKLFF.

This chain links TRBV11-3 with TRBJ2-2; the match to TRBD2 covers 10 bases. Germline values: CDR1 SGHNT, CDR2 YENEEA. V dropped 0 bases and J dropped 6; count of bases not matched to a gene: 7. The CDR3 is 17 residues long. As DNA, the CDR3 is TGTGCCAGCAGCTTAGATCGATTGACTAGCGGGTCCGGGGAGCTGTTTTTT. Its translation: CASSLDRLTSGSGELFF.

CDR3 region: CASSYSTLGNNSPLHF. In DNA, the CDR3 is TGTGCCAGCAGTTACTCGACTTTGGGAAACAATTCACCCCTCCACTTT. The V and J genes are TRBV6-6 and TRBJ1-6; no clear D gene. V dropped 0 bases and J dropped 7 bases, with 13 bases sitting between them. Germline V gives CDR1 MNHNY, CDR2 SVGAGI (reference sequence). The CDR3 contains 16 residues.

On this clonotype itself: A much larger clone lies a single base off, so this may be a read error. The chain couples TRBV19 to TRBJ1-2; D is unresolved. Germline-derived CDR1 and CDR2 are LNHDA and SQIVND (reference sequence). V lost 8 bases and J 4 bases, leaving 11 bases between the germline ends. The CDR3 loop spans 12 amino acids. CDR3 loop: CASYEVRYGYTF. CDR3 DNA: TGTGCCAGTTATGAGGTCCGCTATGGCTACACCTTC.

This clonotype is medium-sized within its sample. The chain links TRBV7-2 to TRBJ1-2; D unclear. V was cut by 1 base and J by 4 bases, with 13 bases left in between. This CDR3 spans 15 amino acids. Germline V lookup: CDR1 SGHTA, CDR2 FQGNSA. DNA for the CDR3: TGTGCCAGCAGCTTAGTGGCAGATCCCACCTATGGCTACACCTTC. It yields the protein CASSLVADPTYGYTF.

This clonotype came up many times. The CDR3 DNA is TGTGCCAGCAGTTTGACGACCCCTGGAAACACCATATATTTT. This encodes CASSLTTPGNTIYF. The V call is TRBV12-3 or TRBV12-4, the J call TRBJ1-3; D remains unclear. The CDR3 is made up of 14 amino acids. V lost 3 bases, J lost 2 bases, and 8 bases lay in between.

This clonotype has more than one count but fewer than ten. This chain connects TRBV7-8 to TRBJ1-5; the D gene is possibly TRBD1 (5 bases). Trimming removed 5 bases at V and 11 bases at J, with 25 bases between. Germline V lookup: CDR1 SGHVS, CDR2 FQNEAQ. The CDR3 totals 16 residues. CDR3 nucleotide sequence: TGTGCCAGCAGCCCAGGACAATCGGCGGGGGTCGGGACCCAGCATTTT. Translating it yields CASSPGQSAGVGTQHF.

This clonotype is deemed medium-sized. The V call is TRBV12-3 or TRBV12-4, the J call TRBJ2-1; no clear D. The V end lost 4 bases, the J end lost 7 bases, and 14 bases lay between the germline ends. This CDR3 is 14 amino acids long. The CDR3 protein is CASSSLGAANEQFF. The CDR3 region has the DNA TGTGCCAGCAGTTCACTGGGCGCCGCGAATGAGCAGTTCTTC.

V and J are TRBV12-3 or TRBV12-4 and TRBJ2-3; 9 bases are a match to TRBD1. The CDR3 has 17 residues. J gave up 6 bases and V 2 bases, and 12 bases lay outside the gene matches. The CDR3 is CASSLRLRDRAYDTQYF. The CDR3, as DNA: TGTGCCAGCAGTTTACGACTCCGGGACAGGGCATATGATACGCAGTATTTT.

As for this clonotype: This may arise from a read error, as a much more abundant clone is one base away. The V gene is TRBV20-1, the J gene TRBJ2-5; weak D call: TRBD1 (6 bases). The CDR3 is 12 amino acids. Germline V gene data show CDR1 as DFQATT and CDR2 as SNEGSKA (reference sequence). The CDR3 coding sequence is TGCACTGCTGTGGGGGCTCAAGAGACCCAGTACTTC. It encodes CTAVGAQETQYF.

This clonotype was detected once. The chain links TRBV5-1 to TRBJ1-1; 7 bases are shared with TRBD1. V lost 9 bases to trimming and J lost 5 bases; unmatched junction nucleotides: 7. This CDR3 is built from 12 residues. CDR1 is SGHRS, CDR2 YFSETQ, per germline. Written as DNA, the CDR3 is TGCGCCAACACCCTGACAGGGACTGAAGCTTTCTTT. Its translation is CANTLTGTEAFF.

On this clonotype: A much larger clone is a single base away; this may be a read error. V and J are TRBV10-3 and TRBJ1-4; D may be TRBD1 (6 bases). This CDR3 is 14 amino acids long. CDR1 is ENHRY and CDR2 is SYGVKD in the germline V gene. The CDR3 DNA sequence: TGTGCCATCGGTGACCCGGGACAAGATGAAAAACTGTTTTTT. Amino acids: CAIGDPGQDEKLFF.